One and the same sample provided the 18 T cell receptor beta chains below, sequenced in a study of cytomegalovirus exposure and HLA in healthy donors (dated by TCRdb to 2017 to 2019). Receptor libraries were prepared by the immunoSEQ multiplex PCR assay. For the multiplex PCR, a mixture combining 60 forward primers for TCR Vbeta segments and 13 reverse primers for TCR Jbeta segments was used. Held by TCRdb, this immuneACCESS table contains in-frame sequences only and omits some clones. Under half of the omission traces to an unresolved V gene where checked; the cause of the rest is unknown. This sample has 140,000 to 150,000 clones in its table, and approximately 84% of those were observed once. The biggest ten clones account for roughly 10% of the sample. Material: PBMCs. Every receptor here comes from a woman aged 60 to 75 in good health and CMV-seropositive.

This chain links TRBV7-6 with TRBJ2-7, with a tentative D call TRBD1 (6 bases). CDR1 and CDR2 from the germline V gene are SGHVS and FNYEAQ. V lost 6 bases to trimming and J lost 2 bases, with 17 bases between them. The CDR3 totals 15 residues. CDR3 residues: CASRGQGLTPYEQYF. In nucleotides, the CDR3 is TGTGCCAGCAGGGGGCAGGGGCTAACCCCCTACGAGCAGTACTTC.

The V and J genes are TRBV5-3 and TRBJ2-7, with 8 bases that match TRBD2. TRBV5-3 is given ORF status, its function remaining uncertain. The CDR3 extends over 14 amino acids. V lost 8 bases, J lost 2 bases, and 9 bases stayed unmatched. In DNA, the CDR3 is TGTGCCAGGGAAAGACTAGCGCGGCCCTACGAGCAGTACTTC. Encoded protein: CARERLARPYEQYF.

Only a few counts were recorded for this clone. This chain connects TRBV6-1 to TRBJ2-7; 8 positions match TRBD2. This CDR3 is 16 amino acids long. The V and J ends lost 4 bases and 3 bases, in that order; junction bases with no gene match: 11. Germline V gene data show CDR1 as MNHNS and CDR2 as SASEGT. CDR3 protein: CASSGLGSGRSYEQYF. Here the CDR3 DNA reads TGTGCCAGCAGTGGCCTAGGCAGCGGGAGAAGCTACGAGCAGTACTTC.

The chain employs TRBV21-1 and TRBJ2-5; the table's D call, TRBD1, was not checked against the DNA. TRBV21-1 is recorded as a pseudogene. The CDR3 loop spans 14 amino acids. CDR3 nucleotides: TGTGCCAGCAGGGGGACAGGGGAACAAGAGACCCAGTACTTC. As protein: CASRGTGEQETQYF.

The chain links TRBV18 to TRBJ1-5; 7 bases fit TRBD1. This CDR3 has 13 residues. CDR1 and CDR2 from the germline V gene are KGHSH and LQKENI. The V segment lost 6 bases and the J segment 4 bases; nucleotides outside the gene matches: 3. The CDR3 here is CASSRGQNQPQHF. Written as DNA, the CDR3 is TGTGCCAGCTCCCGGGGACAGAATCAGCCCCAGCATTTT.

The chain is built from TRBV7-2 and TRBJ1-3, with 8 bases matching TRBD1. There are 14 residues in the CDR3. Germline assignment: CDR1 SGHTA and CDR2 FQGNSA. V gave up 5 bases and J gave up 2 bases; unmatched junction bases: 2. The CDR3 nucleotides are TGTGCCAGCAGCCCGGACAGGGCTGGAAACACCATATATTTT. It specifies CASSPDRAGNTIYF.

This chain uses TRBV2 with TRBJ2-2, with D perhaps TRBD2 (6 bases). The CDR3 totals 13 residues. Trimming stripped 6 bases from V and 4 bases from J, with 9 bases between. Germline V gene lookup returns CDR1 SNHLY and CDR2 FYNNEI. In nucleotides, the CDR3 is TGTGCCAGCAGGCTAGCGAGCACCGGGGAGCTGTTTTTT. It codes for CASRLASTGELFF.

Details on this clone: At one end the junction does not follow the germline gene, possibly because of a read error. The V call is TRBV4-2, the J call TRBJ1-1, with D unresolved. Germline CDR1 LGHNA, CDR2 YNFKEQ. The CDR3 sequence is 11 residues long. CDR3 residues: CASGQTSEAFF. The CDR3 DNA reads TGTGCCAGCGGCCAGACAAGTGAAGCTTTCTTT.

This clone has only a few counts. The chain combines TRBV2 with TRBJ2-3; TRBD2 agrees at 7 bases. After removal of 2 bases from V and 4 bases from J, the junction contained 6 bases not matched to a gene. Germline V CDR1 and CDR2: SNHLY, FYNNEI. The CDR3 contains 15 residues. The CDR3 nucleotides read TGTGCCAGCAGTGAAAGGCTAGCGGAGGCAGATACGCAGTATTTT. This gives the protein CASSERLAEADTQYF.

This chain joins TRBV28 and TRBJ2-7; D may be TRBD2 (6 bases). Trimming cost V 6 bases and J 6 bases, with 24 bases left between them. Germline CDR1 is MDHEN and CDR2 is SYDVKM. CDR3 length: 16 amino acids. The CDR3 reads CASRESLGEATVEQYF. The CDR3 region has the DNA TGTGCCAGCAGAGAATCTCTAGGGGAGGCTACGGTCGAGCAGTACTTC. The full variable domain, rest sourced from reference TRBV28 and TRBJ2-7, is DVKVTQSSRYLVKRTGEKVFLECVQDMDHENMFWYRQDPGLGLRLIYFSYDVKMKEKGDIPEGYSVSREKKERFSLILESASTNQTSMYLCASRESLGEATVEQYFGPGTRLTVT.

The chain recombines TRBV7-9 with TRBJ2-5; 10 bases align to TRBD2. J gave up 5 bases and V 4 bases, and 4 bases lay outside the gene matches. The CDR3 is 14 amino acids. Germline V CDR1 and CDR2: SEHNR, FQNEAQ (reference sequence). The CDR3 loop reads CASSSRTSGETQYF. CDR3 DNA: TGTGCCAGCAGCTCAAGGACTAGCGGTGAGACCCAGTACTTC.

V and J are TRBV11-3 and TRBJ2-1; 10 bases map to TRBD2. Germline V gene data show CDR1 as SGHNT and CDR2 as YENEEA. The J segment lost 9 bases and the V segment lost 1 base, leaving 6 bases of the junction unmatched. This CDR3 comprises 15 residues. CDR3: CASSLGLAGVGEQFF. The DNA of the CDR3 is TGTGCCAGCAGCTTAGGGCTAGCGGGAGTGGGTGAGCAGTTCTTC.

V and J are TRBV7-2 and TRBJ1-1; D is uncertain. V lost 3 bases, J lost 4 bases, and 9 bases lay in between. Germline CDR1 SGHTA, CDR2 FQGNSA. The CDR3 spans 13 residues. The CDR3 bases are TGTGCCAGCAGCTTTGGAGGTTTCACTGAAGCTTTCTTT. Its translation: CASSFGGFTEAFF.

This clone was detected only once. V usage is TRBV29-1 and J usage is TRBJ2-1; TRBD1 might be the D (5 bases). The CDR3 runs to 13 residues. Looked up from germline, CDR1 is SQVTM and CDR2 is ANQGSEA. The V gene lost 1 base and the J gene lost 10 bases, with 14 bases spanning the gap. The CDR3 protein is CSVEAPWGSEQFF. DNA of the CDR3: TGCAGCGTTGAAGCCCCATGGGGCAGCGAGCAGTTCTTC.

The CDR3 DNA reads as TGTGCCAGCAGTGCGAACTCCCCCTACGAGCAGTACTTC. Translation gives CASSANSPYEQYF. V and J are TRBV2 and TRBJ2-7; D is uncertain. V lost 4 bases to trimming and J lost 2 bases, with 9 bases between them. Germline V lookup: CDR1 SNHLY, CDR2 FYNNEI. The CDR3 sequence is 13 residues long.

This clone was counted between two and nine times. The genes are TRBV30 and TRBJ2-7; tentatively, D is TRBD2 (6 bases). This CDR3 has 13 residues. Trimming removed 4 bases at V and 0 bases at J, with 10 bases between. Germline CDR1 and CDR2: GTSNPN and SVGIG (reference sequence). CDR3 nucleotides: TGTGCCTGGAAACGGGGGTCCTCCTACGAGCAGTACTTC. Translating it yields CAWKRGSSYEQYF.

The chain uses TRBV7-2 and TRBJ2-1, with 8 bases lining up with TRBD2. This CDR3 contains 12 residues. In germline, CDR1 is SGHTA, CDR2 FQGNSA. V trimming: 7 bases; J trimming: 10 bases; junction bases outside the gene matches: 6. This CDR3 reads CASKRGSEEQFF. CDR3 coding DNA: TGTGCCAGCAAGCGGGGGTCGGAGGAGCAGTTCTTC.

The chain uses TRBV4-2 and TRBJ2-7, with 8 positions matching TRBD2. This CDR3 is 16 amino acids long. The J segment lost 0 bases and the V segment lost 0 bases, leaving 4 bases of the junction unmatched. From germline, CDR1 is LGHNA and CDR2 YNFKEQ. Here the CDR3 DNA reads TGTGCCAGCAGCCAAGAAGGGACTAGGAGCTCCTACGAGCAGTACTTC. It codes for CASSQEGTRSSYEQYF.